What follows is one T cell receptor beta chain and its context. Its specificity is unknown. PCR was performed using 60 Vbeta and 13 Jbeta primers. TCRdb's copy holds only in-frame clones and misses some; the assay was immunoSEQ multiplex PCR. The data contain about 150,000 clones, around four fifths of them singletons. The record originates from a study of cytomegalovirus exposure and HLA in healthy donors. Regarding the study as a whole: The study designated fewer than 200 TCR beta chains cytomegalovirus-associated. Later analysis showed most CMV-associated TCR beta chains appearing HLA-restricted. Prediction of most subjects' HLA-A and HLA-B alleles by TCR beta sequences was reportedly accurate. Many donors shared some public TCRs, even though most TCR sequences were rare.

V trimming: 1 base; J trimming: 3 bases; junction bases outside the gene matches: 5. This CDR3 spans 16 amino acids. From germline, CDR1 is KGHSH and CDR2 LQKENI. This TCR derives from a man under 40 in good health. The material sequenced was PBMCs. V and J are TRBV18 and TRBJ1-4; 7 bases are a match to TRBD1. CDR3: CASSPQGQTSNEKLFF. As DNA, the CDR3 is TGTGCCAGCTCACCACAGGGACAGACCTCTAATGAAAAACTGTTTTTT.